Sequencing of this T cell receptor beta chain was carried out in a study of T cells in Graves' hyperthyroidism and ophthalmopathy. Study results and limitations: Median prediction lead before ophthalmopathy onset was roughly 6 months with the model. Blood shared most expanded thyroid clonotypes above 0.001.

The V segment lost 10 bases and the J segment 9 bases; nucleotides outside the gene matches: 11. This CDR3 contains 13 residues. Germline V gene data show CDR1 as KGHSH and CDR2 as LQKENI. RNA transcripts provided the source from which TCR beta CDR3 regions were amplified. The primer set for the first-round RT-PCR of the TCR CDR3 was HTBI. TCRdb reanalysed the multiplex PCR reads using MiXCR and keeps one entry per CDR3 protein. The table records hundreds of thousands of distinct CDR3 sequences, approximately 15% of them present only once. Each diagnosis drew on symptoms, thyroxine, TRAb, thyroid ultrasound and orbital computed tomography findings. As regards this clonotype: Its matching antigen is unknown. Given a much more abundant clone one base away, this may be a read error.

J is TRBJ1-1 and V is TRBV18, with TRBD1 identical over 10 bases. Sequences were obtained from blood. This clonotype was obtained from a woman aged 18-30 years with Graves' hyperthyroidism. This CDR3 reads CATSLDRGPQAFF. The CDR3 DNA follows: TGTGCCACCTCCCTAGACAGGGGGCCTCAAGCTTTCTTT.